This section outlines one T cell receptor beta chain sequence together with its context. Its antigen is undetermined. V was clipped by 0 bases and J by 2 bases, with 9 bases between them. The length of the CDR3 is 15 residues. Germline V CDR1 and CDR2: ENHRY, SYGVKD. Data came from immunoSEQ multiplex PCR; TCRdb stores just in-frame clones and leaves some out. Among over a million clones, roughly 97% were seen once, and the ten largest hold 0.95% to 1.5%. This sample is part of a study of shared clonotypes between healthy human individuals. The study, taken as a whole, reports: Among non-shared clonotypes, generation probabilities were lower than among those shared by all four donors.

This TCR derives from a man under 40 in good health. The chain couples TRBV10-3 to TRBJ2-3; TRBD2 is a possible D gene (6 bases). The sequenced material came from naive CD4+ T cells sorted from blood. Subset defined: CD45RA+ positively selected. This CDR3 reads CAISESRDSTDTQYF. The CDR3 bases are TGTGCCATCAGTGAGTCAAGGGACTCCACAGATACGCAGTATTTT.